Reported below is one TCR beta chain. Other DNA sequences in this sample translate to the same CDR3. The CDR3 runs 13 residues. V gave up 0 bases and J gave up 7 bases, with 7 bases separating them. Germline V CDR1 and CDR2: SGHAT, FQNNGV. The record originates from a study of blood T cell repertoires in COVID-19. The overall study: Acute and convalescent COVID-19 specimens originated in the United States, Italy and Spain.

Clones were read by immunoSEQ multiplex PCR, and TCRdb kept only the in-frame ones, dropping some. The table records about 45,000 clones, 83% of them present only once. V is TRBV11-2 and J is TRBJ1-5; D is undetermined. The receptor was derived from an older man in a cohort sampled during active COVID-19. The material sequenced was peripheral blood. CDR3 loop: CASSLDRNQPQHF. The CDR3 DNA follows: TGTGCCAGCAGCTTAGACAGGAACCAGCCCCAGCATTTT. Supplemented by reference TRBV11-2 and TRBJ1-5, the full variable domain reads EAGVAQSPRYKIIEKRQSVAFWCNPISGHATLYWYQQILGQGPKLLIQFQNNGVVDDSQLPKDRFSAERLKGVDSTLKIQPAKLEDSAVYLCASSLDRNQPQHFGDGTRLSIL.